What follows describes a single T cell receptor (beta chain). There is no known antigen for this receptor. Base quality data are lacking; no much larger clone is found one base away. The immunoSEQ Assay, a bias-controlled multiplex PCR, was used to amplify TCRbeta CDR3 regions from genomic DNA. Regarding the original processing steps: Within the assay, amplification of reference gene primers was used to estimate how many nucleated cells each sample contained. To quantify the absolute abundance of each unique TCRbeta CDR3 rearrangement, sequence reads were collapsed and filtered. For each sample, productive Simpson clonality was calculated by taking the square root of Simpson's diversity index across productive rearrangements. Not all clones reach the TCRdb copy of this immuneACCESS table, which keeps in-frame sequences only. Checked studies attribute under half of the gap to unresolved V genes and leave the rest unexplained. V and J calls and clone size are given by that table; D and trimming were obtained from the DNA. Across this sample there are 40,000 to 45,000 clones, with about nine tenths seen only once. 12% of the sample comes from the top ten.

These data belong to a study of blood T cell repertoires in COVID-19 (dated by TCRdb to the early 2020s). In the study overall: Samples from collaborators originated in the United States, Italy and Spain and spanned both the acute and convalescent phases of COVID-19. The dataset comprised deeply sampled blood TCRbeta repertoires from subjects exposed to, actively infected with, or recovered from COVID-19. The samples were drawn from two sources: the first 160 participants of the ongoing ImmuneRACE study, and 1,000 to 1,500 subjects contributed by 6 global collaborators. A de-identified subject ID, COVID-19 status, age in years and sex were almost always included in the sample metadata. The prospective study material was composed of cDNA or gDNA derived from T cells, B-cell-depleted T cells, or PBMCs. Where available, HLA class I and class II types were obtained from metadata supplied by the sample provider rather than from assay-based typing. A freely available public database, intended as a resource for researchers studying the immune response to SARS-CoV-2, is where the repertoires were released.

Whole blood was collected in K2EDTA tubes by collaborating institutions according to the institutions' own protocols. Collaborator samples were shipped for TCRbeta analysis as frozen whole blood, isolated PBMCs, or DNA extracted from either sample type. V is shortened by 0 bases, J by 5 bases, and the region joining them spans 11 bases. CDR1 and CDR2 (SGDLS, YYNGEE) derive from the germline V gene. The CDR3 numbers 14 residues from cysteine through phenylalanine. Just the 42-base CDR3 DNA is kept, in frame starting at base 1. Overall study results and their limits: The quantity of clinical and demographic metadata differed by source and by participant and was supplied without curation.

The sample was peripheral blood. This TCR was sampled from a human donor in a cohort sampled during active COVID-19. The rearrangement combines TRBV9 with TRBJ2-5; tentative D gene TRBD2, with 6 bases matching. The CDR3 is CASSVERGGETQYF. The DNA sequence is given as TGTGCCAGCAGCGTAGAGAGGGGAGGTGAGACCCAGTACTTC. The full variable domain, with segments outside the CDR3 supplied by the reference TRBV9 and TRBJ2-5 proteins, appears as DSGVTQTPKHLITATGQRVTLRCSPRSGDLSVYWYQQSLDQGLQFLIQYYNGEERAKGNILERFSAQQFPDLHSELNLSSLELGDSALYFCASSVERGGETQYFGPGTRLLVL.